The rows below give T cell receptor beta chains drawn from one sample of a study of blood T cell repertoires in COVID-19. The method was immunoSEQ multiplex PCR; TCRdb's version includes in-frame clones alone and lacks a portion of them. Seen here are roughly 150,000 clones, 80% to 90% observed once, and the top ten hold approximately 3%. Specimen: peripheral blood. The origin of the receptors is a woman aged 60 to 75 with active COVID-19. CDR3s include the opening cysteine and the closing phenylalanine or tryptophan. D genes are given only for firm matches. Clone size appears in some rows only: once, few, many, or a class for an expanded clone.

clone_size j_call v_call d_call cdr3_aa cdr3_nt
NA TRBJ2-7 TRBV10-2 TRBD2 CASSEGLGAYEQYF TGCGCCAGCAGTGAGGGACTAGGGGCCTACGAGCAGTACTTC
NA TRBJ2-1 TRBV6-2/TRBV6-3 TRBD2 CASSHPTSSHEQFF TGTGCCAGCAGTCACCCGACTAGCTCCCATGAGCAGTTCTTC
NA TRBJ1-2 TRBV7-9 NA CASSLTGTLYGYTF TGTGCCAGCAGCCTAACGGGGACACTCTATGGCTACACCTTC
once TRBJ2-2 TRBV5-1 NA CASTLDRPNTGELFF TGCGCCAGCACCTTGGACAGACCAAACACCGGGGAGCTGTTTTTT
NA TRBJ2-1 TRBV3-1/TRBV3-2 NA CASSQGSTGTSGRGQFF TGTGCCAGCAGCCAAGGGAGTACCGGGACTTCGGGTAGGGGGCAGTTCTTC
NA TRBJ1-1 TRBV5-4 NA CASSRRGDTEAFF TGTGCCAGCAGCCGTCGGGGGGACACTGAAGCTTTCTTT
NA TRBJ2-2 TRBV6-5 NA CASSYSRLLTGELFF TGTGCCAGCAGTTACTCGAGACTCCTCACCGGGGAGCTGTTTTTT
NA TRBJ2-3 TRBV9 TRBD2 CASSAHSGSTDTQYF TGTGCCAGCAGCGCGCATAGCGGGAGCACAGATACGCAGTATTTT
NA TRBJ2-3 TRBV25-1 TRBD2 CASSGRREGSTDTQYF TGTGCCAGCAGTGGAAGGAGGGAGGGGAGCACAGATACGCAGTATTTT
NA TRBJ2-1 TRBV7-9 TRBD2 CASSELAGYNEQFF TGTGCCAGCAGCGAACTAGCGGGCTACAATGAGCAGTTCTTC